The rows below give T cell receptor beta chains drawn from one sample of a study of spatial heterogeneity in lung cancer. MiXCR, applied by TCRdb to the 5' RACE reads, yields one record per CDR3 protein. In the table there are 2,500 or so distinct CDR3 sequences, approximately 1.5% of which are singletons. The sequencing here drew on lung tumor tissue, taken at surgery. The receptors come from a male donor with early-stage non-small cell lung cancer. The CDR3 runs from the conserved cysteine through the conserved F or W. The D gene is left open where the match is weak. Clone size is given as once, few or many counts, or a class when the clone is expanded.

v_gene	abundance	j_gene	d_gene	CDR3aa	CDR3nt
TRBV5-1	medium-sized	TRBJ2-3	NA	CASNRRGQNTDTQYF	TGCGCCAGCAATCGGAGGGGGCAGAACACAGATACGCAGTATTTT
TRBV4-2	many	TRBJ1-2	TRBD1	CASSQDPGQGTGGYTF	TGTGCCAGCAGCCAAGATCCGGGACAGGGTACTGGCGGCTACACCTTC
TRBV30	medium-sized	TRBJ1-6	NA	CAWSGISYNSPLHF	TGTGCCTGGAGTGGAATCTCCTATAATTCACCCCTCCACTTT
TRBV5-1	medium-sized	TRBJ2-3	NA	CASSLSAGRDTQYF	TGCGCCAGCAGCTTGAGTGCGGGACGGGATACGCAGTATTTT
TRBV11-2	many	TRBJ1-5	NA	CASSFDIRQPQHF	TGTGCCAGCAGCTTTGACATCCGGCAGCCCCAGCATTTT
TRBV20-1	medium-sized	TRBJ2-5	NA	CSAREGRETQYF	TGCAGTGCTAGAGAGGGCCGGGAGACCCAGTACTTC
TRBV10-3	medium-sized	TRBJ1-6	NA	CATRDGSYNSPLHF	TGTGCCACTAGGGACGGCTCCTATAATTCACCCCTCCACTTT
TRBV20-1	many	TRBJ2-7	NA	CSAPVGTYEQYF	TGCAGTGCTCCTGTGGGGACATACGAGCAGTACTTC
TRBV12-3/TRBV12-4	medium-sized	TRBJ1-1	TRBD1	CASRTGGTEAFF	TGTGCCAGCAGGACAGGGGGCACTGAAGCTTTCTTT
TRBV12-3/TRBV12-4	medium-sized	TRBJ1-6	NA	CASSRDNSPLHF	TGTGCCAGCAGCAGGGATAATTCACCCCTCCACTTT
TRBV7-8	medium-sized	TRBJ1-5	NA	CASSLAGGWNQPQHF	TGTGCCAGCAGCTTAGCGGGGGGGTGGAATCAGCCCCAGCATTTT
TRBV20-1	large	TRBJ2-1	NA	CSASASATYNEQFF	TGCAGTGCTAGTGCTAGCGCGACCTACAATGAGCAGTTCTTC
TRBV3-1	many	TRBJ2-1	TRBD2	CASSPIGLAMNEQFF	TGTGCCAGCAGCCCCATCGGACTAGCTATGAATGAGCAGTTCTTC
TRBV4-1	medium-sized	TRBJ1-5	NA	CASSLGRGLNQPQHF	TGCGCCAGCAGCCTTGGACGGGGACTCAATCAGCCCCAGCATTTT
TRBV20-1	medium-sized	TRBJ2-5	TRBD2	CSAPSAGGTGETQYF	TGCAGTGCTCCGTCGGCGGGGGGGACCGGGGAGACCCAGTACTTC
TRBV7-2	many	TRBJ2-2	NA	CASSLGFSMNTGELFF	TGTGCCAGCAGCTTAGGTTTTTCTATGAACACCGGGGAGCTGTTTTTT
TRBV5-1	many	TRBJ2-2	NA	CASSLAQGYTGELFF	TGCGCCAGCAGCTTGGCCCAGGGTTACACCGGGGAGCTGTTTTTT
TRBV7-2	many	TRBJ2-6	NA	CASMKDPSGANVLTF	TGTGCCAGCATGAAGGATCCCTCTGGGGCCAACGTCCTGACTTTC
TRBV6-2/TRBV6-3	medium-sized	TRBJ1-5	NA	CASNEVQSNQPQHF	TGTGCCAGCAATGAGGTACAAAGCAATCAGCCCCAGCATTTT
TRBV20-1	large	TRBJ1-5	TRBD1	CSARDRRNQPQHF	TGCAGTGCTAGGGACAGGAGGAATCAGCCCCAGCATTTT
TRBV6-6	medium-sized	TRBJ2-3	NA	CASKVEGWSTDTQYF	TGTGCCAGCAAGGTCGAGGGATGGTCCACAGATACGCAGTATTTT
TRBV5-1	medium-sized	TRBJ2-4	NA	CASSLGTTVELAKNIQYF	TGCGCCAGCAGCTTGGGCACCACAGTGGAACTAGCCAAAAACATTCAGTACTTC
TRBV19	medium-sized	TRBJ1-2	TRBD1	CASSKDRDYGYTF	TGTGCCAGTAGTAAAGACAGGGACTATGGCTACACCTTC
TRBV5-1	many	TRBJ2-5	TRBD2	CASRVLASGGWEETQYF	TGCGCCAGCAGGGTGTTGGCTAGCGGGGGCTGGGAAGAGACCCAGTACTTC
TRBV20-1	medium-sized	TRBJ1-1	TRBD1	CSALGQSNTEAFF	TGCAGTGCCCTGGGACAGTCCAACACTGAAGCTTTCTTT
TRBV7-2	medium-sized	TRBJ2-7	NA	CASSLSRDSYEQYF	TGTGCCAGCAGCTTAAGCAGGGACTCCTACGAGCAGTACTTC
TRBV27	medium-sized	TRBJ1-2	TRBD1	CASSFSQGANGYTF	TGTGCCAGCAGTTTCTCACAGGGGGCTAATGGCTACACCTTC
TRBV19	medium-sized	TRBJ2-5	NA	CASSIDTPGMETQYF	TGTGCCAGTAGTATAGATACCCCCGGTATGGAGACCCAGTACTTC
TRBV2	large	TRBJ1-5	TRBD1	CASSGDWTGDQPQHF	TGTGCCAGCAGTGGAGACTGGACAGGGGATCAGCCCCAGCATTTT
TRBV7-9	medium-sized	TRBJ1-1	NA	CASSLAGVPKTEAFF	TGTGCCAGCAGCTTAGCGGGGGTTCCGAAGACTGAAGCTTTCTTT
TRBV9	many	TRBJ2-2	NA	CVSSPGGSGVTGELFF	TGTGTCAGCAGCCCCGGGGGGTCAGGGGTCACCGGGGAGCTGTTTTTT
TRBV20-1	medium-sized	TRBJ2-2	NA	CSARSQGRTGELFF	TGCAGTGCTAGAAGCCAGGGCCGGACCGGGGAGCTGTTTTTT
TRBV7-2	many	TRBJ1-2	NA	CASSADRFYGYTF	TGTGCCAGCAGCGCAGACAGGTTCTATGGCTACACCTTC
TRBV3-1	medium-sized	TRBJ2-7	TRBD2	CASSLSGRVFEQYF	TGTGCCAGCAGCCTTAGCGGGAGAGTCTTCGAGCAGTACTTC
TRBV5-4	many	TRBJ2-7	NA	CASSWDSLNEQYF	TGTGCCAGCAGCTGGGACTCCCTTAACGAGCAGTACTTC
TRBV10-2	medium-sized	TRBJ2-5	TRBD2	CASRVRSGGAETQYF	TGCGCCAGCAGGGTTCGGAGCGGGGGGGCAGAGACCCAGTACTTC
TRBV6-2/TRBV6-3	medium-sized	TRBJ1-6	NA	CASRTDSYNSPLHF	TGTGCCAGCAGAACAGACTCCTATAATTCACCCCTCCACTTT
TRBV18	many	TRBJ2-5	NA	CASSLTTGLQETQYF	TGTGCCAGCTCACTAACGACAGGCCTCCAAGAGACCCAGTACTTC
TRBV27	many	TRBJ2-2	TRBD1	CASTPGGANTGELFF	TGTGCCAGCACGCCAGGGGGTGCGAACACCGGGGAGCTGTTTTTT
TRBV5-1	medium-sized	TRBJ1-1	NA	CASMFDGMNTEAFF	TGCGCCAGCATGTTCGATGGGATGAACACTGAAGCTTTCTTT